This TCR beta chain was sequenced during a study of technical replicates of blood from four donors (TCRdb year 2017). On this clone itself: The antigen it binds to is not known. No quality values exist for individual bases; no much larger clone is one base distant.

Library preparation used the immunoSEQ multiplex PCR assay. TCRdb took this table from immuneACCESS and kept in-frame rearrangements with V and J called. Such tables lack part of the clones; where checked against another copy, unresolved V genes explain under half of the gap, and the rest is unexplained. The sample table records about 100,000 clones; under 96% of these occur just once. The ten largest make up roughly 0.19% of the sample. Looking up the germline V gene yields CDR1 MDHEN and CDR2 SYDVKM. From the cysteine up to the phenylalanine, the CDR3 has a length of 14 residues. The DNA shown is the 42-base CDR3, in frame from base 1. V is clipped by 1 base and J by 0 bases, and the sequence between their germline boundaries is 6 bases long.

The sample taken for sequencing was T cells isolated from PBMCs. The sequence links TRBV28 to TRBJ2-5; the best D guess is TRBD1, with 5 bases matching. The origin of this receptor is a human donor in good health. In nucleotide form, the sequence is TGTGCCAGCAGTTTATCAGGGAACCAAGAGACCCAGTACTTC. It specifies CASSLSGNQETQYF. This CDR3, with the reference TRBV28 and TRBJ2-5 proteins standing in past its ends, gives the full variable domain DVKVTQSSRYLVKRTGEKVFLECVQDMDHENMFWYRQDPGLGLRLIYFSYDVKMKEKGDIPEGYSVSREKKERFSLILESASTNQTSMYLCASSLSGNQETQYFGPGTRLLVL.